This T cell receptor beta chain is drawn from a study of cytomegalovirus exposure and HLA in healthy donors. General study points: In a later analysis, a missense DCLRE1C variant was linked to TCR beta V- and J-gene trimming. In a later analysis, CMV-associated beta chains were mostly HLA-associated, it appeared. Among immune exposure information, only CMV serostatus was available. Presence/absence analyses rested on an assumption that sequencing depth was roughly uniform across donors.

As for this clone: Its antigen is as yet unknown.

Researchers ran the PCR with 60 Vbeta and 13 Jbeta primers. Some clones are missing from TCRdb's copy, which holds only in-frame ones; the method was immunoSEQ multiplex PCR. The sample table includes over 200,000 clones. The V gene's germline CDR1 is SQVTM and CDR2 ANQGSEA. V trimming: 2 bases; J trimming: 6 bases; junction bases outside the gene matches: 4. The CDR3 is made up of 15 amino acids. This sequence was found in a woman aged 25 to 45 in good health and CMV-seropositive. What was sequenced was PBMCs. The chain has TRBV29-1 and TRBJ2-2; 12 bases are shared with TRBD1. CDR3 region: CSVERGQGASGELFF. The DNA of the CDR3 is TGCAGCGTTGAACGGGGACAGGGGGCCTCCGGGGAGCTGTTTTTT.